Many counts were recorded for the clone carrying this T cell receptor beta chain. Its antigen remains unknown. The CDR3 sequence is 14 residues long. Trimming left V 8 bases short and J 8 bases short, with 21 bases between. Germline V lookup: CDR1 ENHRY, CDR2 SYGVKD. The data are from a study of CD8+CD57+ T cells in acquired aplastic anemia. Study summary: DNA per sorted CD4+ or CD8+ sample ranged 0.2 to 27.4 ug, averaging roughly 3.2 ug. Study-level findings and limits: It was found that almost 30 CD8+ CDR3 sequences were shared between patients and controls. Between patients and controls, CD8+ Simpson's diversity did not vary significantly.

Patients chosen for sequencing had shown CD8+CD57+ cell expansion by flow cytometry. Blood sampling was performed on the patients, and none of them had received therapy by then. Investigators profiled TCR beta VDJ and CDR3 from genomic DNA template. In TCRdb, the reads were re-called with MiXCR into one record per CDR3 protein. The table records about 180,000 distinct CDR3 sequences, less than 65% of them present only once. This sequence originates from a human donor with aplastic anemia. Source material: sorted CD4+, CD8+, or CD8+CD57+ T cells (not recorded which) from PBMCs. This chain connects TRBV10-3 to TRBJ1-1, with D possibly TRBD1 on 6 matching bases. CDR3 in DNA: TGTGCCATCCCCCTAGGGGGGCCCCCGCCGGAAGCTTTCTTT. This sequence encodes CAIPLGGPPPEAFF.